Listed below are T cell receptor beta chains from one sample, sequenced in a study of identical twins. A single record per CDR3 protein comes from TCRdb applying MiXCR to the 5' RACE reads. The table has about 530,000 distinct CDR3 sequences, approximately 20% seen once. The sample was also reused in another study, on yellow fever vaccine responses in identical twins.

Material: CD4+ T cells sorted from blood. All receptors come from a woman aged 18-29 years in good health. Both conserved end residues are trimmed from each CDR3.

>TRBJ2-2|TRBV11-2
ASSPLRGGIGELF
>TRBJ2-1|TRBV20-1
SASGLAGDRSYNEQF
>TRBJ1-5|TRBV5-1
ASSLGDRGGNQPQH
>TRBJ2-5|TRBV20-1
SARTPIHRGGETQY
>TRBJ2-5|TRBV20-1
SGTQVPFQY
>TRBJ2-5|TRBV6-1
ASSLGLRQETQY
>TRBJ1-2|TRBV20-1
SANREGNYGYT
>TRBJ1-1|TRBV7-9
ASSPWIGITEAF
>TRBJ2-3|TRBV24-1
ATSDFSDTQY
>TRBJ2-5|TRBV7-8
ASSPGTSGRIQTQY
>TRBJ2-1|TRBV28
ASRVPGLPTHEQF
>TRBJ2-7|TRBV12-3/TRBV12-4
ASSPRIAGSSYEQY
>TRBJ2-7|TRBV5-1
ASSFGTQSYYEQY
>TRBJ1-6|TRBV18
ASSRERNSPLH
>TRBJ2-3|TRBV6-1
ASSGLAGASDTQY
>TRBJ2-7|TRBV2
ASSGQGLPMYEQY
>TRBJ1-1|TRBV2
ASSDRFLNTEAF
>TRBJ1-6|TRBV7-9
ASLLGANSPLH
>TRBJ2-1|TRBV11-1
ASSLAQWPAEDSYNEQF
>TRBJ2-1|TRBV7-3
ASSLLAGRSNEQF
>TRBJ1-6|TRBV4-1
ASSHDSGGLSRGPLH
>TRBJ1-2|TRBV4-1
ASSQAPPNRDSAYGYT
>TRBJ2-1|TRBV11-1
ASSPRRTLHYNEQF
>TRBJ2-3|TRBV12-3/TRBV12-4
ASSNQRGLTRNTQY
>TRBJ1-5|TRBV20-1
SARDLRDSNQPQH
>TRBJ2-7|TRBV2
ASSEDQGPYEQY
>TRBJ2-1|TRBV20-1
SARVLGRVNEQF
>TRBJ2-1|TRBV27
ASSLKPTGFEQF
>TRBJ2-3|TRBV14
ASSQEGLRTDTQY
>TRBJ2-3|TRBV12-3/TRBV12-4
ASSLWGGASTDTQY
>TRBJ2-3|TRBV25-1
ASSVIAGGKTDTQY
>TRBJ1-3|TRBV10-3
ATNRDSVSGNTIY
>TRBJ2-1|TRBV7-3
ASSFGDPVYNEQF
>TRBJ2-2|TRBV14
ASRGTSGKAGELF
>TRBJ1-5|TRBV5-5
ASSLAVAPRQPQH
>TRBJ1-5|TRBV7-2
ASSLEAYQPQH
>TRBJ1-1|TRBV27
ASSRFTGGHEAF
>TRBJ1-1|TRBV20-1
SARDPARTGNTEAF
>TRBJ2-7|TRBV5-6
ASSSLGQGREQY
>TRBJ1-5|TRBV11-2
ASTLTPLRDRGLLSNQPQH
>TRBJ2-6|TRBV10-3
AISESWSSGANVLT
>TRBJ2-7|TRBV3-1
ASSLRGQGNYEQY
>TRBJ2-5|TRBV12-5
ASGWGAGETQY
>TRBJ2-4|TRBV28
ASSLGSRGAKNIQY
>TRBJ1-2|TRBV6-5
ASSYGRLGGFYGYT
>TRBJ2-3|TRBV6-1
ASSRAWTGGTDTQY
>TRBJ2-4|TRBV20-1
SARVASGGPKNSQY
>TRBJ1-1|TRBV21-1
ASSKGNTEAF